What follows are 13 T cell receptor beta chains derived from one specimen sequenced in a study of T cell clonotyping in hematopoietic cell transplantation. Sequencing was performed with immunoSEQ multiplex PCR; in TCRdb, only in-frame clones are kept and a portion is missing. Among approximately 13,000 clones listed, roughly 80% were seen once. The source was PBMCs, collected 100 days after allogeneic stem cell transplant. The receptors were gathered from a female patient aged 35 to 55 who had an allogeneic stem cell transplant from a related donor, so T cells may come from the graft donor. Some clones in this sample may be carry-over from other donors' samples.

V usage is TRBV5-1 and J usage is TRBJ1-3, with no clear D. Per germline, CDR1 SGHRS and CDR2 YFSETQ. The CDR3 spans 17 residues. V was pared by 4 bases and J by 2 bases, with 19 bases between. The chain's CDR3 is CASSADPTTPAGNTIYF. The CDR3, as DNA: TGCGCCAGCAGCGCGGACCCGACTACCCCGGCTGGAAACACCATATATTTT.

The J gene is TRBJ2-2, the V gene TRBV6-6, with 8 bases fitting TRBD2. Germline lookup yields CDR1 MNHNY and CDR2 SVGAGI (reference sequence). The V segment lost 6 bases and the J segment 0 bases; nucleotides outside the gene matches: 6. CDR3 length equals 16 residues. The CDR3 bases are TGTGCCAGCAGCCCCTTTAGCGGGACGAACACCGGGGAGCTGTTTTTT. The encoded protein is CASSPFSGTNTGELFF.

The CDR3 spells CASSYWQGDDEQYF. The CDR3 DNA reads as TGTGCCAGCAGTTACTGGCAGGGAGACGACGAGCAGTACTTC. The chain links TRBV6-5 to TRBJ2-7; D may match TRBD1 or TRBD2 (5 bases each). V was shortened by 1 base and J by 5 bases, with 12 bases between the two germline ends. This CDR3 is built from 14 residues. Germline CDR1 reads MNHEY; CDR2 reads SVGAGI.

J is TRBJ1-1 and V is TRBV5-6; the match to TRBD1 covers 9 bases. The CDR3 extends over 16 amino acids. The V segment lost 2 bases and the J segment 0 bases; nucleotides outside the gene matches: 5. The germline V gene has CDR1 SGHDT and CDR2 YYEEEE. The CDR3 DNA reads as TGTGCCAGCAGCTTTGGGACAGGGTATATGAACACTGAAGCTTTCTTT. This codes for CASSFGTGYMNTEAFF.

V is TRBV6-5 and J is TRBJ1-4, with D perhaps TRBD1 (6 bases). Germline loops: CDR1 MNHEY, CDR2 SVGAGI. The CDR3 runs to 12 residues. V lost 5 bases, J lost 10 bases, and 11 bases lay in between. CDR3: CASSPGVGKLFF. CDR3 sequence (DNA): TGTGCCAGCAGTCCAGGGGTGGGAAAACTGTTTTTT.

This chain joins TRBV9 and TRBJ2-2, with 8 bases aligning to TRBD1. The CDR3 is made up of 16 amino acids. Germline V gives CDR1 SGDLS, CDR2 YYNGEE. V lost 0 bases, J lost 5 bases, and 6 bases stayed unmatched. The CDR3 nucleotides read TGTGCCAGCAGCGTAGCGGCAGGGGGCTGGACCGGGGAGCTGTTTTTT. This sequence encodes CASSVAAGGWTGELFF.

This clone was counted a single time. This chain connects TRBV7-6 to TRBJ2-1, with 9 bases identical to TRBD1. Germline lookup yields CDR1 SGHVS and CDR2 FNYEAQ. This CDR3 region has 14 residues. J lost 4 bases, V lost 3 bases, and 1 base had no gene match. The CDR3 region is CASSFGTGYNEQFF. CDR3 nucleotide sequence: TGTGCCAGCAGCTTTGGGACAGGGTACAATGAGCAGTTCTTC. The full variable domain, its missing parts supplied by reference TRBV7-6 and TRBJ2-1, is GAGVSQSPRYKVTKRGQDVALRCDPISGHVSLYWYRQALGQGPEFLTYFNYEAQQDKSGLPNDRFSAERPEGSISTLTIQRTEQRDSAMYRCASSFGTGYNEQFFGPGTRLTVL.

The V call is TRBV6-5, the J call TRBJ1-2; no clear D. V was cut by 6 bases and J by 8 bases, with 19 bases left in between. CDR1 is MNHEY, CDR2 SVGAGI, per germline. The CDR3 is 14 residues long. CDR3 coding DNA: TGTGCCAGCAGACCGACCGGAGTACCGCCCGGCTACACCTTC. Amino acid sequence: CASRPTGVPPGYTF.

CDR3 loop: CASSAQENSPLHF. The CDR3 DNA is TGTGCCAGCAGTGCTCAAGAAAATTCACCCCTCCACTTT. The V gene is TRBV6-1, the J gene TRBJ1-6; D is uncertain. The ends were cut back, 4 bases at V and 7 bases at J, with 8 bases in the middle. The germline V gene has CDR1 MNHNS and CDR2 SASEGT. This CDR3 is 13 amino acids long.

The chain carries TRBV28 and TRBJ2-7; D is unresolved. The CDR3 totals 14 residues. V was cut by 4 bases and J by 0 bases, with 10 bases left in between. Germline V CDR1 and CDR2: MDHEN, SYDVKM. CDR3 sequence reads: CASSSPRFSYEQYF. The CDR3 region has the DNA TGTGCCAGCAGTTCCCCACGTTTCTCCTACGAGCAGTACTTC.

The chain joins TRBV12-5 to TRBJ1-4; 7 bases are shared with TRBD1. Germline V gene sequence: CDR1 LGHNT, CDR2 FRNRAP. Germline trimming cut 6 bases from V and 8 bases from J; bases unmatched to any gene: 9. The CDR3 covers 14 residues. CDR3 coding DNA: TGTGCTAGTGGCAGGGGGTCGTCTCGGGAAAAACTGTTTTTT. This sequence encodes CASGRGSSREKLFF.

Only one count was recorded for this clone. The chain combines TRBV4-3 with TRBJ1-4; D is undetermined. The CDR3 length is 14 residues. Trimming stripped 1 base from V and 6 bases from J, with 9 bases between. Per germline, CDR1 LGHNA and CDR2 YSLEER. CDR3 loop: CASSQGLQDEKLFF. Here the CDR3 DNA reads TGCGCCAGCAGCCAAGGGTTGCAGGATGAAAAACTGTTTTTT.

V usage is TRBV5-6 and J usage is TRBJ2-2; 9 nucleotides agree with TRBD1. Germline CDR1 reads SGHDT; CDR2 reads YYEEEE. The J segment lost 9 bases and the V segment lost 3 bases, leaving 9 bases of the junction unmatched. CDR3 length equals 15 residues. CDR3 residues: CASSSLQGASWELFF. For the CDR3, the DNA is TGTGCCAGCAGCTCACTACAGGGGGCTTCCTGGGAGCTGTTTTTT.